Following are 7 T cell receptor beta chains from one sample sequenced in a study of identical twins. Using its own MiXCR run on the 5' RACE reads, TCRdb lists one record per CDR3 protein. The data show some 900,000 distinct CDR3 sequences, approximately 13% seen once. This same sample was also taken into another study, of yellow fever vaccine responses in identical twins.

Material: PBMCs. The source of these receptors is a woman aged 18-29 years in good health.

V is TRBV7-8 and J is TRBJ2-7, with 10 bases fitting TRBD2. J lost 2 bases, V lost 5 bases, and 6 bases had no gene match. This CDR3 comprises 15 residues. The germline V gene encodes CDR1 SGHVS and CDR2 FQNEAQ. The chain's CDR3 is CASSPGLAHTYEQYF. In DNA form, the CDR3 reads TGTGCCAGCAGCCCGGGACTAGCGCATACCTACGAGCAGTACTTC.

The rearrangement uses TRBV7-9 and TRBJ2-7, with D perhaps given as TRBD1 or TRBD2 (5 bases each). CDR3 length: 14 amino acids. CDR1 and CDR2 (germline): SEHNR, FQNEAQ (reference sequence). V shed 5 bases and J shed 0 bases, with 11 bases lying between them. CDR3 coding DNA: TGTGCCAGCAGCCGTACGGGGACCTCCTACGAGCAGTACGTC. Protein sequence: CASSRTGTSYEQYV.

This clonotype was found a few times. The CDR3 is CASSLGVHEQFF. As DNA, the CDR3 is TGCGCCAGCAGCTTGGGAGTCCATGAGCAGTTCTTC. The rearrangement joins TRBV5-1 to TRBJ2-1; D is unresolved. The CDR3 runs 12 residues. Per germline, CDR1 SGHRS and CDR2 YFSETQ. The germline V and J ends were trimmed by 0 bases and 8 bases, with 6 bases remaining between them.

In its sample, this clonotype was seen a few times. The CDR3 reads CSALPRTGYGYTF. In DNA, the CDR3 is TGCAGTGCCCTCCCCCGGACAGGCTATGGCTACACCTTC. The gene calls are TRBV20-1 and TRBJ1-2; 7 nucleotides match TRBD1. Germline loops: CDR1 DFQATT, CDR2 SNEGSKA (reference sequence). The CDR3 runs 13 residues. V lost 6 bases, J lost 4 bases, and 8 bases stayed unmatched.

A few counts support this clonotype. The genes are TRBV5-1 and TRBJ2-5, with 10 nucleotides matching TRBD2. CDR3 size: 16 residues. Germline CDR1 is SGHRS and CDR2 is YFSETQ. The ends lost 2 bases at V and 5 bases at J; junction bases unmatched: 9. In DNA, the CDR3 is TGCGCCAGCAGCTTTAACCCAGCGGGGGGGCCCGAGACCCAGTACTTC. This codes for CASSFNPAGGPETQYF. Drawing the rest from reference TRBV5-1 and TRBJ2-5, the complete variable domain is KAGVTQTPRYLIKTRGQQVTLSCSPISGHRSVSWYQQTPGQGLQFLFEYFSETQRNKGNFPGRFSGRQFSNSRSEMNVSTLELGDSALYLCASSFNPAGGPETQYFGPGTRLLVL.

The chain recombines TRBV20-1 with TRBJ2-1, with D perhaps matching TRBD2 (5 bases). There are 15 residues in the CDR3. Trimming left V 3 bases short and J 3 bases short, with 15 bases between. CDR1 and CDR2 (germline): DFQATT, SNEGSKA (reference sequence). The CDR3: CSASSVRGNYNEQFF. The CDR3 DNA reads TGCAGTGCTAGTAGCGTTCGGGGAAACTACAATGAGCAGTTCTTC.

This clonotype has just a few counts. The chain links TRBV27 to TRBJ2-1; no clear D gene. The CDR3 is 14 residues long. Germline V gene sequence: CDR1 MNHEY, CDR2 SMNVEV (reference sequence). V lost 3 bases, J lost 8 bases, and 14 bases lay in between. The CDR3 DNA sequence: TGTGCCAGCAGTTTTCGTCCCCCGGCAGATGAGCAGTTCTTC. Its translation: CASSFRPPADEQFF.